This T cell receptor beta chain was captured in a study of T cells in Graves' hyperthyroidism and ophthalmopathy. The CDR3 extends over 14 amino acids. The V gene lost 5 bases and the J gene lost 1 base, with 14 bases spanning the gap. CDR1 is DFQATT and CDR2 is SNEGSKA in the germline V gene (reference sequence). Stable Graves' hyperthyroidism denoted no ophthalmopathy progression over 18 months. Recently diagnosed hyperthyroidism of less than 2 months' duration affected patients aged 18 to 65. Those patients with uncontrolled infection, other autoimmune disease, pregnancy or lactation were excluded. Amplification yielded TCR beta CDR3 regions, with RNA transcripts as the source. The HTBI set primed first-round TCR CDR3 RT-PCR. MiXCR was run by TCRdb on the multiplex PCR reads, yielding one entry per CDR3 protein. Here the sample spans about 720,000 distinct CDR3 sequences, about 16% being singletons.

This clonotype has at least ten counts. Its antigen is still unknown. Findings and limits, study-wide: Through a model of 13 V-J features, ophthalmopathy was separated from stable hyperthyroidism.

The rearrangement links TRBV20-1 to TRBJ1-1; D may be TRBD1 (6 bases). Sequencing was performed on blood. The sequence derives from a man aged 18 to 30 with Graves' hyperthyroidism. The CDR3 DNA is TGCAGTGCTGAGTCGACAGGACGGAACACTGAAGCTTTCTTT. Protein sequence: CSAESTGRNTEAFF.